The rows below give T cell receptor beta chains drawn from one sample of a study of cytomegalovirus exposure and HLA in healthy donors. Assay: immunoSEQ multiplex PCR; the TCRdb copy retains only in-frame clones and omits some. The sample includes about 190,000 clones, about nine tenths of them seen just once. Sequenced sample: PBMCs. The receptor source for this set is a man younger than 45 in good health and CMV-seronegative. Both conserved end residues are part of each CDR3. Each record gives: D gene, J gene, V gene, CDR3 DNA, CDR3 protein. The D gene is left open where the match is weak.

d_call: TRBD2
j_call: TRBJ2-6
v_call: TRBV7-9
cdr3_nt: TGTTCCAGCAGCACCTGGGAGGGTGGGGCCAACGTCCTGACTTTC
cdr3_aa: CSSSTWEGGANVLTF

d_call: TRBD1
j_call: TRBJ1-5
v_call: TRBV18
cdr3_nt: TGTGCCAGCTCACCCGGGACAGGGGGCCAGCCCCAGCATTTT
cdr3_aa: CASSPGTGGQPQHF

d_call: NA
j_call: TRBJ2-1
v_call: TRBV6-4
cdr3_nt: TGTGCCAGCAGTGAGCGGGGCTCCTACAATGAGCAGTTCTTC
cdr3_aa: CASSERGSYNEQFF

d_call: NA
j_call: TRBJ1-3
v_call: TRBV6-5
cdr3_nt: TGTGCCAGCAGTTCTCAGGGTATCTCTGGAAACACCATATATTTT
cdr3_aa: CASSSQGISGNTIYF

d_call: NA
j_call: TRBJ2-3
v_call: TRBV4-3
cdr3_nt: TGCGCCAGCAGCCAAAGCAGGGCCGATACGCAGTATTTT
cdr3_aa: CASSQSRADTQYF

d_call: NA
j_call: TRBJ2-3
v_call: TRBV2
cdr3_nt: TGTGCCAGCACCCACGAGCACACAGATACGCAGTATTTT
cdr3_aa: CASTHEHTDTQYF

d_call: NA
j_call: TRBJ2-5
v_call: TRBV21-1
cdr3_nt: TGTGCCAGCAGCGCTTCTCCGGGACAGGGCGACCAAGAGACCCAGTACTTC
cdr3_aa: CASSASPGQGDQETQYF

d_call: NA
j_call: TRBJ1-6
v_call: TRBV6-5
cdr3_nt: TGTGCCAGCAGTGCCGTCTCGACGGGTTCACCCCTCCACTTT
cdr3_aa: CASSAVSTGSPLHF

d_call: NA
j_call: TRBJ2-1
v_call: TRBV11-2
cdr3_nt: TGTGCCAGCAGCTCCACGTTGCGGGAGCAGTTCTTC
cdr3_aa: CASSSTLREQFF

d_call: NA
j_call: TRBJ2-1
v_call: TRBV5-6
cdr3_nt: TGTGCCAGCAGCTCGGCGGGTAAATACAATGAGCAGTTCTTC
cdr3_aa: CASSSAGKYNEQFF

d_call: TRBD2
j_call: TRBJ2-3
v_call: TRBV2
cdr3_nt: TGTGCCAGCAGCGGCCAAACTAGCGGGAGTAGCACAGATACGCAGTATTTT
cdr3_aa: CASSGQTSGSSTDTQYF

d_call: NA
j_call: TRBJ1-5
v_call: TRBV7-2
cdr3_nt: TGTGCCAGCAGCTTCGACGGGTTGGACAATCAGCCCCAGCATTTT
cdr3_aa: CASSFDGLDNQPQHF

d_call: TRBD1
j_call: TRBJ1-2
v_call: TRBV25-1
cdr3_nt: TGTGCCAGCAGCCGACAGGGGACGGCTGGCTACACCTTC
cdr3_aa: CASSRQGTAGYTF

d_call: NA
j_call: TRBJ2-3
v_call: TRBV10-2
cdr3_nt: TGCGCCAGCAGTGAGTCGGTGTACCGGGATACAGAGGCAGATACGCAGTATTTT
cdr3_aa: CASSESVYRDTEADTQYF

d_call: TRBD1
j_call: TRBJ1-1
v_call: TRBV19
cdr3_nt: TGTGCCAGTAGCTGGACCGGGACAGGGGATAGTGAAGCTTTCTTT
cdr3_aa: CASSWTGTGDSEAFF